These 23 T cell receptor beta chains share one sample of origin, sequenced in a study of CD8 T cells in ankylosing spondylitis. Notes on the study in general: A motif in TCR beta, a set of eight or nine highly homologous variants, appeared characteristic of ankylosing spondylitis blood.

TCRdb processed the 5' RACE reads anew with MiXCR; each CDR3 protein has one entry. The sample consists of approximately 540,000 distinct CDR3 sequences, approximately 12% of them appearing once. The antigens these receptors bind are not known. Sequences were obtained from blood, either unsorted or a sorted T cell fraction (not recorded which). These receptor sequences come from a male donor with ankylosing spondylitis.

The chain is built from TRBV29-1 and TRBJ1-2, with D perhaps TRBD1 (6 bases). The V end was cut by 5 bases, the J end by 4 bases, with 14 bases between. This CDR3 is 13 amino acids long. Germline CDR1 reads SQVTM; CDR2 reads ANQGSEA. In nucleotides, the CDR3 is TGCAGCGTTTTAGGAGACAGGATCTATGGCTACACCTTC. It is translated as CSVLGDRIYGYTF.

Only a few counts were recorded for this clonotype. The CDR3 DNA follows: TGCAGTGCTACCTCCGGGAGGGAGCCCCAAGAGACCCAGTACTTC. It translates to CSATSGREPQETQYF. The V and J genes are TRBV20-1 and TRBJ2-5, with 8 nucleotides matching TRBD2. The J segment lost 1 base and the V segment lost 4 bases, leaving 8 bases of the junction unmatched. Germline V gives CDR1 DFQATT, CDR2 SNEGSKA (reference sequence). The length of the CDR3 is 15 residues.

The chain links TRBV4-1 to TRBJ2-1, with 11 bases identical to TRBD2. CDR1 and CDR2 from the germline V gene are MGHRA and YSYEKL. This CDR3 is 18 amino acids long. The V gene end was trimmed by 0 bases and the J gene end by 0 bases; junction bases not matched to a gene: 4. CDR3 sequence: CASSQDLSGRASYNEQFF. CDR3 DNA sequence: TGCGCCAGCAGCCAAGATCTTAGCGGGAGGGCCTCCTACAATGAGCAGTTCTTC.

The chain employs TRBV7-9 and TRBJ2-7; no firm D call. The CDR3 has 15 residues. V shed 3 bases and J shed 5 bases, with 17 bases lying between them. Germline V CDR1 and CDR2: SEHNR, FQNEAQ (reference sequence). CDR3 in amino acids: CASSFRVSRADEQYF. For the CDR3, the DNA is TGTGCCAGCAGCTTCCGGGTTTCTAGGGCAGACGAGCAGTACTTC.

The sample holds a few counts of this clonotype. The chain couples TRBV4-2 to TRBJ1-6, with a tentative D call TRBD1 (5 bases). This CDR3 spans 16 amino acids. The V gene's germline CDR1 is LGHNA and CDR2 YNFKEQ. V lost 0 bases and J lost 10, with 16 bases in between. As DNA, the CDR3 is TGTGCCAGCAGCCAAGAGGTACGGGGCAGGGACTCACCCCTCCACTTT. Translated: CASSQEVRGRDSPLHF.

The chain is built from TRBV20-1 and TRBJ2-3; 11 bases line up with TRBD2. Germline-derived CDR1 and CDR2 are DFQATT and SNEGSKA (reference sequence). This CDR3 comprises 16 residues. After removal of 6 bases from V and 4 bases from J, the junction contained 12 bases not matched to a gene. The CDR3, as DNA: TGCAGTGCAATACACGGGACTAGCGGTCGGGCAGATACGCAGTATTTT. It is translated as CSAIHGTSGRADTQYF.

This clonotype occurred many times. V gene TRBV25-1 combines with J gene TRBJ2-1; D ambiguous. Per germline, CDR1 MGHDK and CDR2 SYGVNS. With 6 bases removed from V and 7 bases from J, the gap between germline ends came to 4 bases. This CDR3 is built from 10 residues. The CDR3 DNA is TGTGCCAGCAGGGGAAATGAGCAGTTCTTC. It yields the protein CASRGNEQFF.

This chain links TRBV3-1 with TRBJ1-6; D may be TRBD1 (5 bases). The V and J ends lost 1 base and 8 bases respectively, with 15 bases between them. CDR3 length: 16 residues. In germline, CDR1 is LGHDT, CDR2 YNNKEL (reference sequence). The CDR3 coding sequence is TGTGCCAGCAGCCAAGGCATCCCGGCGGGGCATTCACCCCTCCACTTT. Translated: CASSQGIPAGHSPLHF.

V gene TRBV12-3 or TRBV12-4 combines with J gene TRBJ2-1; possibly TRBD1 for D (6 bases). The CDR3 runs to 16 residues. The germline V and J ends were trimmed by 6 bases and 3 bases, with 18 bases remaining between them. CDR3 residues: CASRLSGTRYYNEQFF. The CDR3 coding sequence is TGTGCCAGCAGGCTATCCGGGACAAGATACTACAATGAGCAGTTCTTC.

The CDR3 bases are TGCAGTGCTATTCTTCTGGGGAGCGCTGAAGCTTTCTTT. Translation: CSAILLGSAEAFF. The rearrangement links TRBV20-1 to TRBJ1-1, with no clear D. The CDR3 extends over 13 amino acids. V lost 4 bases and J 6 bases, leaving 15 bases between the germline ends. CDR1 and CDR2 from the germline V gene are DFQATT and SNEGSKA (reference sequence).

In its sample, this clonotype was seen a few times. This sequence joins TRBV5-1 and TRBJ2-3; possibly TRBD2 for D (5 bases). This CDR3 comprises 17 residues. Trimming took off 0 bases at V and 0 bases at J, with 14 bases between the two ends. In germline, CDR1 is SGHRS, CDR2 YFSETQ. CDR3 sequence: CASSLVPRRTSTDTQYF. DNA of the CDR3: TGCGCCAGCAGCTTGGTCCCCCGGCGGACTAGCACAGATACGCAGTATTTT. Supplemented by reference TRBV5-1 and TRBJ2-3, the full variable domain reads KAGVTQTPRYLIKTRGQQVTLSCSPISGHRSVSWYQQTPGQGLQFLFEYFSETQRNKGNFPGRFSGRQFSNSRSEMNVSTLELGDSALYLCASSLVPRRTSTDTQYFGPGTRLTVL.

The chain recombines TRBV6-1 with TRBJ2-3; 10 bases line up with TRBD1. The CDR3 runs to 14 residues. V dropped 10 bases and J dropped 6; count of bases not matched to a gene: 10. Germline loops: CDR1 MNHNS, CDR2 SASEGT. Here the CDR3 reads CATSRTGGFDTQYF. CDR3 in DNA: TGTGCCACGTCCAGGACAGGGGGTTTCGATACGCAGTATTTT.

The CDR3 coding sequence is TGCAGTGCTAAGAAGCCAACCGTCTACGAGCAGTACTTC. This gives the protein CSAKKPTVYEQYF. The chain uses TRBV20-1 and TRBJ2-7, with D unresolved. The CDR3 runs to 13 residues. Between the trimmed V and J ends, which lost 4 bases and 3 bases, there was a span of 13 bases. Per the germline V gene, CDR1 is DFQATT and CDR2 is SNEGSKA (reference sequence).

The chain carries TRBV6-1 and TRBJ1-5; 7 bases are shared with TRBD1. The V gene's germline CDR1 is MNHNS and CDR2 SASEGT. The CDR3 loop spans 13 amino acids. J lost 4 bases, V lost 7 bases, and 4 bases had no gene match. CDR3 in DNA: TGTGCCAGCATAACGACAGGGAATCAGCCCCAGCATTTT. This encodes CASITTGNQPQHF.

This clonotype was seen ten or more times. The chain is built from TRBV7-6 and TRBJ1-1, with D unclear. This CDR3 is 14 amino acids long. The germline V gene has CDR1 SGHVS and CDR2 FNYEAQ. The germline V and J ends were trimmed by 5 bases and 0 bases, with 10 bases remaining between them. Here the CDR3 reads CASSPNTLNTEAFF. The DNA for the CDR3 is TGTGCCAGCAGCCCTAACACTTTGAACACTGAAGCTTTCTTT.

The CDR3 loop is CSASRQGDGYTF. DNA of the CDR3: TGCAGTGCTAGCAGACAGGGGGATGGCTACACCTTC. The genes are TRBV20-1 and TRBJ1-2; 9 nucleotides line up with TRBD1. Germline loops: CDR1 DFQATT, CDR2 SNEGSKA (reference sequence). The CDR3 contains 12 residues. The junction had 2 bases not matched to a gene; V was cut back by 3 bases and J by 6 bases.

The chain combines TRBV15 with TRBJ2-1; TRBD1 matches at 8 bases. This CDR3 region has 14 residues. Trimming took 3 bases from V and 3 from J; bases not matched to a gene: 1. Germline V gives CDR1 LNHNV, CDR2 YYDKDF (reference sequence). The CDR3 nucleotides read TGTGCCACCAGCAGGACAGGGGACTACAATGAGCAGTTCTTC. It yields the protein CATSRTGDYNEQFF.

This clonotype appeared a few times. The rearrangement joins TRBV6-1 to TRBJ1-5, with no clear D. CDR1 MNHNS and CDR2 SASEGT come from the germline V gene. This CDR3 spans 13 amino acids. Trimming shortened V by 7 bases and J by 5 bases, and 12 bases separated the two germline ends. CDR3 loop: CASTEMWDQPQHF. The CDR3, as DNA: TGTGCCAGCACCGAAATGTGGGATCAGCCCCAGCATTTT.

This rearrangement joins TRBV4-1 to TRBJ1-2; maybe TRBD1 (6 bases). Germline CDR1 MGHRA, CDR2 YSYEKL. Trimming left V 0 bases short and J 5 bases short, with 10 bases between. The CDR3 totals 14 residues. The CDR3 DNA sequence: TGCGCCAGCAGCCAAGAAGCCAGGGGTTATGGCTACACCTTC. Encoded protein: CASSQEARGYGYTF.

CDR3: CASSPGRLTEAFF. The CDR3 region has the DNA TGTGCCAGCAGCCCAGGGCGGTTGACTGAAGCTTTCTTT. V gene TRBV5-6 combines with J gene TRBJ1-1, with a tentative D call TRBD1 (5 bases). Germline CDR1 reads SGHDT; CDR2 reads YYEEEE. With 4 bases removed from V and 5 bases from J, the gap between germline ends came to 12 bases. The CDR3 totals 13 residues.

This clonotype was seen many times. J is TRBJ1-1 and V is TRBV25-1, with a tentative D call TRBD1 (5 bases). Germline assignment: CDR1 MGHDK and CDR2 SYGVNS. The CDR3 spans 13 residues. The V gene lost 4 bases and the J gene lost 7 bases, with 13 bases spanning the gap. This CDR3 reads CASSGRQPDEAFF. The CDR3 DNA sequence: TGTGCCAGCAGTGGCAGACAGCCCGATGAAGCTTTCTTT.

This chain links TRBV20-1 with TRBJ1-3, with D tentatively TRBD1 (5 bases). Germline-derived CDR1 and CDR2 are DFQATT and SNEGSKA (reference sequence). The CDR3 covers 14 residues. The V and J ends lost 5 bases and 3 bases respectively, with 14 bases between them. The chain's CDR3 is CSAPSWGRGNTIYF. The CDR3 DNA reads as TGCAGTGCTCCCTCCTGGGGCCGTGGAAACACCATATATTTT.

The chain combines TRBV5-1 with TRBJ2-3; 10 positions agree with TRBD2. The V gene end was trimmed by 0 bases and the J gene end by 6 bases; junction bases not matched to a gene: 4. The CDR3 totals 15 residues. The germline gives CDR1 SGHRS, CDR2 YFSETQ. In nucleotides, the CDR3 is TGCGCCAGCAGCTTGGGTCTGACTAGCGGGGATACGCAGTATTTT. Its translation is CASSLGLTSGDTQYF.